A single sample is the source of the 12 T cell receptor beta chains below, sequenced in a study of cytomegalovirus exposure and HLA in healthy donors. The PCR made use of 60 Vbeta and 13 Jbeta primers. Profiled with immunoSEQ multiplex PCR; TCRdb holds only in-frame clones, not every one. The sample carries 120,000 to 150,000 clones, around 75% recorded once. Source material: PBMCs. Source of these receptors: a woman aged 25-40 years in good health and CMV-seronegative.

The rearrangement joins TRBV6-6 to TRBJ1-1; TRBD1 might be the D (6 bases). Per germline, CDR1 MNHNY and CDR2 SVGAGI (reference sequence). The CDR3 is made up of 15 amino acids. Trimming left V 2 bases short and J 1 base short, with 11 bases between. CDR3 DNA sequence: TGTGCCAGCAGTTACGTTCTGGGGGCGAACACTGAAGCTTTCTTT. Residues: CASSYVLGANTEAFF.

This sequence joins TRBV6-4 and TRBJ2-3; tentatively, D is TRBD1 (5 bases). CDR1 is MRHNA, CDR2 SNTAGT, per germline. The V gene lost 2 bases and the J gene lost 1 base, with 10 bases spanning the gap. This CDR3 has 15 amino acids. CDR3 DNA sequence: TGTGCCAGCAGTGACAGTGGGGCGGGCACAGATACGCAGTATTTT. It codes for CASSDSGAGTDTQYF.

The sample holds a few counts of this clone. V usage is TRBV29-1 and J usage is TRBJ2-5; a weak D match, TRBD2 (6 bases). V lost 7 bases, J lost 5 bases, and 8 bases lay in between. The CDR3 has 10 amino acids. The germline V gene has CDR1 SQVTM and CDR2 ANQGSEA. The CDR3, as DNA: TGCAGCGCTGGGGGGGAGACCCAGTACTTC. Translation: CSAGGETQYF.

The J gene is TRBJ2-7, the V gene TRBV9, with D possibly TRBD1 on 6 matching bases. CDR3 length equals 19 residues. Germline CDR1 reads SGDLS; CDR2 reads YYNGEE. The CDR3 region has the DNA TGTGCTTCTAAAACTGTCCCGGGGTCCGGGACACTAAGTTCCTACGAGCAGTACTTC. Translation gives CASKTVPGSGTLSSYEQYF.

The chain uses TRBV5-1 and TRBJ2-1; 12 bases map to TRBD1. With V trimmed by 4 bases and J by 7 bases, 9 bases remained unmatched. Germline loops: CDR1 SGHRS, CDR2 YFSETQ. The CDR3 runs 16 residues. CDR3 sequence: CASSQSGTGGLNEQFF. The CDR3 nucleotides read TGCGCCAGCAGCCAGTCCGGGACAGGGGGCCTAAATGAGCAGTTCTTC.

The rearrangement links TRBV6-5 to TRBJ1-1; TRBD1 matches 9 bases. The CDR3 loop spans 15 amino acids. Germline V gene lookup returns CDR1 MNHEY and CDR2 SVGAGI. The V gene end was trimmed by 6 bases and the J gene end by 2 bases; junction bases not matched to a gene: 7. The CDR3 bases are TGTGCCAGCAGCTCGGACAGGGGACGAAACACTGAAGCTTTCTTT. It is translated as CASSSDRGRNTEAFF.

The CDR3 loop reads CASGSGVPSYNEQFF. CDR3 bases: TGTGCTAGTGGCTCAGGGGTCCCCTCCTACAATGAGCAGTTCTTC. The chain uses TRBV12-5 and TRBJ2-1, with a tentative D call TRBD1 (6 bases). Germline V gene data show CDR1 as LGHNT and CDR2 as FRNRAP. CDR3 length: 15 residues. The V end lost 6 bases, the J end lost 0 bases, and 12 bases lay between the germline ends.

The rearrangement joins TRBV27 to TRBJ1-2; a possible D gene is TRBD1 (5 bases). Germline lookup yields CDR1 MNHEY and CDR2 SMNVEV (reference sequence). The CDR3 runs to 17 residues. The V gene lost 3 bases and the J gene lost 9 bases, with 26 bases spanning the gap. CDR3 region: CASSFLRGRGLYESYTF. The CDR3 DNA sequence: TGTGCCAGCAGTTTCTTGAGGGGTCGGGGACTCTATGAAAGCTACACCTTC.

The chain is built from TRBV29-1 and TRBJ2-7; 7 bases are shared with TRBD1. CDR3 length: 12 amino acids. After removal of 6 bases from V and 5 bases from J, the junction contained 7 bases not matched to a gene. Germline V lookup: CDR1 SQVTM, CDR2 ANQGSEA. CDR3 DNA sequence: TGCAGCGTGGGGGACAGCTCAAACGAGCAGTACTTC. Protein: CSVGDSSNEQYF.

V and J are TRBV7-9 and TRBJ2-7; tentatively, D is TRBD1 (6 bases). Trimming cost V 4 bases and J 2 bases, with 12 bases left between them. Germline CDR1 and CDR2: SEHNR and FQNEAQ (reference sequence). The CDR3 has 14 amino acids. CDR3 nucleotides: TGTGCCAGCAGCTCGGACAGCAGGCCCTACGAGCAGTACTTC. Translated, it gives CASSSDSRPYEQYF.

V is TRBV5-1 and J is TRBJ2-5; 9 bases line up with TRBD1. V lost 6 bases, J lost 4 bases, and 10 bases stayed unmatched. Germline V gives CDR1 SGHRS, CDR2 YFSETQ. The CDR3 spans 15 residues. In DNA form, the CDR3 reads TGCGCCAGCAACCTACAGGGGGCGGAGGGAGAGACCCAGTACTTC. Translation gives CASNLQGAEGETQYF.

A few counts support this clone. V usage is TRBV6-1 and J usage is TRBJ1-3; TRBD1 is a possible D gene (5 bases). V gave up 5 bases and J gave up 3 bases, with 11 bases separating them. The CDR3 consists of 14 residues. Germline-derived CDR1 and CDR2 are MNHNS and SASEGT. CDR3 protein: CASSSREFGNTIYF. The CDR3 bases are TGTGCCAGCAGTTCCAGGGAATTTGGAAACACCATATATTTT.